Listed here are 18 T cell receptor beta chains from one sample, sequenced in a study of radiotherapy plus CTLA-4 blockade in lung cancer. Generated by immunoSEQ multiplex PCR, the TCRdb table keeps only in-frame clones and is missing some. The repertoire holds 75,000 to 100,000 clones, with 60% to 75% as singletons. The sequences come from peripheral blood, collected from a patient treated with radiotherapy plus ipilimumab. These receptors were obtained from a human donor with non-small cell lung cancer who had a partial response to radiotherapy plus ipilimumab. Some clones in this sample may be carry-over from other donors' samples.

This chain links TRBV9 with TRBJ2-5; TRBD2 matches 16 bases. The CDR3 consists of 17 residues. Germline CDR1 is SGDLS and CDR2 is YYNGEE. The J segment lost 4 bases and the V segment lost 2 bases, leaving 5 bases of the junction unmatched. This CDR3 is CASSVGTSGGARETQYF. The CDR3 DNA follows: TGTGCCAGCAGCGTCGGGACTAGCGGGGGGGCGAGAGAGACCCAGTACTTC.

The rearrangement uses TRBV5-6 and TRBJ2-7; D uncertain. This CDR3 is 15 amino acids long. CDR1 and CDR2 from the germline V gene are SGHDT and YYEEEE. Deletions cut 4 bases from V and 0 bases from J, with 14 bases between. The CDR3 is CASSNSRSISYEQYF. The CDR3 nucleotides read TGTGCCAGCAGCAACTCCAGGTCGATCTCCTACGAGCAGTACTTC.

The rearrangement joins TRBV11-3 to TRBJ1-6, with unresolved D. In germline, CDR1 is SGHNT, CDR2 YENEEA. V was shortened by 0 bases and J by 10 bases, with 7 bases between the two germline ends. CDR3 length: 13 amino acids. This chain's CDR3 is CASSLEQFSPLHF. The CDR3 bases are TGTGCCAGCAGCTTAGAACAATTCTCACCCCTCCACTTT.

The gene calls are TRBV7-2 and TRBJ1-1, with 7 bases matching TRBD1. Germline assignment: CDR1 SGHTA and CDR2 FQGNSA. J was trimmed by 5 bases and V by 5 bases; bases with no gene match: 5. This CDR3 has 13 amino acids. In nucleotides, the CDR3 is TGTGCCAGCAGCATTACAGGGGAGACTGAAGCTTTCTTT. Its protein product is CASSITGETEAFF.

This clone has only one observation. V usage is TRBV28 and J usage is TRBJ1-4; D is ambiguous. Trimming cost V 2 bases and J 5 bases, with 6 bases left between them. The germline V gene encodes CDR1 MDHEN and CDR2 SYDVKM. This CDR3 has 13 amino acids. The CDR3 DNA follows: TGTGCCAGCAGTTTAACCAGGAATGAAAAACTGTTTTTT. Encoded protein: CASSLTRNEKLFF.

The CDR3 nucleotides are TGTGCCAGCAGCGTAGCGAGAGGGTGGACAGATACGCAGTATTTT. The encoded protein is CASSVARGWTDTQYF. The chain uses TRBV9 and TRBJ2-3; D is perhaps TRBD2 (5 bases). The CDR3 has 15 amino acids. The germline V gene encodes CDR1 SGDLS and CDR2 YYNGEE. With 0 bases removed from V and 3 bases from J, the gap between germline ends came to 11 bases.

V is TRBV5-1 and J is TRBJ1-6, with TRBD1 matching 9 bases. This CDR3 comprises 15 residues. Germline loops: CDR1 SGHRS, CDR2 YFSETQ. Germline trimming cut 5 bases from V and 5 bases from J; bases unmatched to any gene: 5. In nucleotides, the CDR3 is TGCGCCAGCAGGCCCTGGACAGGGGATAATTCACCCCTCCACTTT. Translated: CASRPWTGDNSPLHF.

The chain links TRBV18 to TRBJ1-3; D gene uncertain. The CDR3 spans 16 residues. CDR1 is KGHSH and CDR2 is LQKENI in the germline V gene. Trimming pared 3 bases from V and 9 bases from J, leaving 21 bases between. CDR3: CASSPQSPQAHATIYF. The CDR3 nucleotides are TGTGCCAGCTCACCCCAGAGTCCGCAGGCTCATGCCACCATATATTTT.

The chain combines TRBV4-1 with TRBJ1-6, with a weak D call TRBD1 (5 bases). Per the germline V gene, CDR1 is MGHRA and CDR2 is YSYEKL. This CDR3 spans 16 amino acids. The V end was cut by 5 bases, the J end by 7 bases, with 18 bases between. The CDR3: CASSDRGFVKNSPLHF. The CDR3 DNA is TGCGCCAGCAGCGATCGGGGGTTTGTTAAAAATTCACCCCTCCACTTT.

The rearrangement joins TRBV29-1 to TRBJ2-1, with TRBD1 identical over 8 bases. From germline, CDR1 is SQVTM and CDR2 ANQGSEA. With 7 bases clipped from V and 4 bases from J, the junction kept 12 bases outside the gene matches. The CDR3 totals 15 residues. CDR3 protein: CSAKWWDRSYNEQFF. CDR3 bases: TGCAGCGCCAAGTGGTGGGACAGGTCATACAATGAGCAGTTCTTC.

This chain connects TRBV5-1 to TRBJ1-2; D is unresolved. Germline assignment: CDR1 SGHRS and CDR2 YFSETQ. V was cut by 0 bases and J by 8 bases, with 20 bases left in between. This CDR3 region has 16 residues. The CDR3 loop is CASSLDLTSSTGGYTF. CDR3 DNA sequence: TGCGCCAGCAGCTTGGATTTGACCTCCTCCACGGGGGGCTACACCTTC.

The chain recombines TRBV7-9 with TRBJ1-1; D is uncertain. V gave up 0 bases and J gave up 6 bases, with 5 bases separating them. The germline CDR1 and CDR2 sequences are SEHNR and FQNEAQ (reference sequence). CDR3 length: 12 amino acids. The CDR3, as DNA: TGTGCCAGCAGCTTAGCAGACTCTGAAGCTTTCTTT. Translation: CASSLADSEAFF.

The chain carries TRBV6-5 and TRBJ2-1; possible D gene TRBD1, 6 bases. V was trimmed by 0 bases and J by 7 bases, leaving 13 bases between them. CDR1 MNHEY and CDR2 SVGAGI come from the germline V gene. The CDR3 has 15 residues. CDR3 sequence reads: CASSYSGGMSNEQFF. In DNA, the CDR3 is TGTGCCAGCAGTTACTCAGGGGGAATGAGTAATGAGCAGTTCTTC.

This chain links TRBV11-2 with TRBJ2-3; 7 bases line up with TRBD2. The germline V gene has CDR1 SGHAT and CDR2 FQNNGV. V lost 5 bases to trimming and J lost 6 bases; unmatched junction nucleotides: 2. This CDR3 is built from 12 residues. The CDR3 loop is CASSLSGDTQYF. The CDR3 DNA reads TGTGCCAGCAGCCTTAGCGGGGATACGCAGTATTTT.

This chain joins TRBV28 and TRBJ2-1; 14 bases match TRBD2. The CDR3 is 17 amino acids. With 4 bases clipped from V and 0 bases from J, the junction kept 2 bases outside the gene matches. Germline assignment: CDR1 MDHEN and CDR2 SYDVKM. CDR3 sequence (DNA): TGTGCCAGCAGTTCGGGGACTAGCGGGAGCTCCTACAATGAGCAGTTCTTC. Protein product: CASSSGTSGSSYNEQFF.

The J gene is TRBJ2-1, the V gene TRBV15; D not resolved. Between the trimmed V and J ends, which lost 3 bases and 4 bases, there was a span of 7 bases. The CDR3 extends over 13 amino acids. The V gene's germline CDR1 is LNHNV and CDR2 YYDKDF (reference sequence). CDR3 amino acids: CATSSSSYNEQFF. In nucleotides, the CDR3 is TGTGCCACCAGCAGTTCTTCTTACAATGAGCAGTTCTTC.

V usage is TRBV7-2 and J usage is TRBJ2-3; a possible D gene is TRBD1 (6 bases). This CDR3 region has 17 residues. V shed 4 bases and J shed 5 bases, with 22 bases lying between them. Germline V gives CDR1 SGHTA, CDR2 FQGNSA. The CDR3 region has the DNA TGTGCCAGCAGCTCGTGGATCCCGACAGGTACTGGAGATACGCAGTATTTT. Residues: CASSSWIPTGTGDTQYF. Complete variable domain (other parts from reference TRBV7-2 and TRBJ2-3): GAGVSQSPSNKVTEKGKDVELRCDPISGHTALYWYRQSLGQGLEFLIYFQGNSAPDKSGLPSDRFSAERTGGSVSTLTIQRTQQEDSAVYLCASSSWIPTGTGDTQYFGPGTRLTVL.

The table lists this clone with a few counts. The rearrangement joins TRBV27 to TRBJ2-7; D not certain. V dropped 6 bases and J dropped 0 bases, with 6 bases sitting between them. The CDR3 has 12 residues. Per the germline V gene, CDR1 is MNHEY and CDR2 is SMNVEV (reference sequence). This chain's CDR3 is CASRSVSYEQYF. The CDR3 coding sequence is TGTGCCAGCAGGTCGGTCTCCTACGAGCAGTACTTC.